A single sample is the source of the 2 T cell receptor beta chains below, sequenced in a study of T cell responses to AZD1222 COVID-19 vaccine. Some clones are missing from TCRdb's copy, which holds only in-frame ones; the method was immunoSEQ multiplex PCR. The sample has about 150,000 clones, 94% seen once; the top ten hold around 1.3%. Here the sequenced sample was peripheral blood, taken on day 0 of AZD1222 vaccination. The receptors shown here come from an adult in good health.

This sequence joins TRBV20-1 and TRBJ2-1; 9 nucleotides match TRBD2. CDR1 and CDR2 from the germline V gene are DFQATT and SNEGSKA (reference sequence). V was clipped by 3 bases and J by 9 bases; unmatched bases: 21. This CDR3 has 18 residues. CDR3 in amino acids: CSASWSPSGTLVFGEQFF. The CDR3 DNA follows: TGCAGTGCTAGTTGGAGCCCTAGCGGGACTCTGGTGTTTGGTGAGCAGTTCTTC.

This clone was observed a single time. V gene TRBV6-5 combines with J gene TRBJ2-5; the D is unclear. Trimming took 4 bases from V and 2 from J, leaving 8 bases between them. The CDR3 is 13 amino acids. Germline assignment: CDR1 MNHEY and CDR2 SVGAGI. This chain's CDR3 is CASSLGLQETQYF. CDR3 bases: TGTGCCAGCAGTTTGGGGTTACAAGAGACCCAGTACTTC.